These 13 T cell receptor beta chains were sequenced from one sample in a study of blood T cells in healthy people across ages. A second PCR, run for about 7 to 11 cycles, used a sample-barcoded 5' primer plus a J-beta primer mix. TCRdb independently ran MiXCR on the 5' RACE reads; one entry per CDR3 protein. The table has about 750,000 distinct CDR3 sequences, about 53% seen once. Sequencing was done on a sample of blood. The source is an older man in good health.

This clonotype was observed a few times. This chain joins TRBV24-1 and TRBJ1-2; D not certain. CDR3 length equals 13 residues. Germline values: CDR1 KGHDR, CDR2 SFDVKD. V lost 3 bases and J lost 7, with 11 bases in between. The CDR3 reads CATSDIDMAGYTF. The CDR3 DNA is TGTGCCACCAGTGATATTGACATGGCTGGCTACACCTTC.

The chain links TRBV20-1 to TRBJ2-5; TRBD1 is a possible D gene (5 bases). The DNA end lines up better with TRBJ2-7; the J call may be wrong. The CDR3 runs to 12 residues. In germline, CDR1 is DFQATT, CDR2 SNEGSKA (reference sequence). The CDR3 here is CSAALGVVEQYF. The CDR3 bases are TGCAGTGCCGCGTTAGGGGTCGTCGAGCAGTACTTC.

The chain employs TRBV2 and TRBJ2-3; D tentatively fits TRBD1 or TRBD2 (5 bases each). The CDR3 loop spans 15 amino acids. CDR1 and CDR2 (germline): SNHLY, FYNNEI. V lost 5 bases, J lost 3 bases, and 15 bases lay in between. DNA for the CDR3: TGTGCCAGCAGTTCGGACTGGGGCCGGACAGATACGCAGTATTTT. This encodes CASSSDWGRTDTQYF.

The rearrangement links TRBV11-1 to TRBJ2-1, with TRBD1 as a possible D gene (5 bases). This CDR3 has 15 amino acids. Trimming shortened V by 5 bases and J by 0 bases, and 11 bases separated the two germline ends. Germline assignment: CDR1 SGHAT and CDR2 FQDESV (reference sequence). CDR3 nucleotides: TGTGCCAGCAGCGCCAGACAGAGCTCCTACAATGAGCAGTTCTTC. The encoded protein is CASSARQSSYNEQFF.

This chain links TRBV6-5 with TRBJ2-5; D might be TRBD2 (5 bases). CDR1 and CDR2 from the germline V gene are MNHEY and SVGAGI. Deletions cut 4 bases from V and 0 bases from J, with 12 bases between. This CDR3 has 15 residues. The CDR3 sequence is CASSSPGGHQETQYF. In DNA form, the CDR3 reads TGTGCCAGCAGTTCGCCAGGAGGCCACCAAGAGACCCAGTACTTC.

This chain joins TRBV9 and TRBJ2-1; 9 nucleotides line up with TRBD2. The CDR3 is made up of 15 amino acids. Trimming cost V 0 bases and J 3 bases; bases outside gene matches: 1. Germline CDR1 is SGDLS and CDR2 is YYNGEE. This CDR3 reads CASSVGGGVYNEQFF. The CDR3 region has the DNA TGTGCCAGCAGCGTAGGCGGGGGGGTCTACAATGAGCAGTTCTTC.

V and J are TRBV15 and TRBJ2-7; TRBD2 is a possible D gene (5 bases). V was clipped by 6 bases and J by 9 bases, with 15 bases between them. This CDR3 spans 12 amino acids. Per germline, CDR1 LNHNV and CDR2 YYDKDF (reference sequence). Here the CDR3 reads CATSESLGGQYF. The CDR3 DNA sequence: TGTGCCACCAGTGAAAGCTTAGGAGGGCAGTACTTC.

This clonotype was counted a few times. The chain recombines TRBV20-1 with TRBJ2-5; TRBD1 matches at 9 bases. The germline gives CDR1 DFQATT, CDR2 SNEGSKA (reference sequence). The CDR3 has 15 residues. The V gene end was trimmed by 3 bases and the J gene end by 3 bases; junction bases not matched to a gene: 8. CDR3 in amino acids: CSASSGQGPKETQYF. The CDR3 DNA sequence: TGCAGTGCTAGTTCAGGACAGGGGCCCAAAGAGACCCAGTACTTC.

Remarks on this clonotype: The junction departs from the called germline gene at one end, perhaps through a read error. The chain joins TRBV7-9 to TRBJ2-3; D may be TRBD2 (6 bases). From germline, CDR1 is SEHNR and CDR2 FQNEAQ (reference sequence). This CDR3 spans 15 amino acids. The CDR3 loop reads CASSGGELSTDAQYF. DNA for the CDR3: TGTGCCAGCAGCGGAGGGGAGTTGAGCACAGATGCGCAGTATTTT.

The CDR3 coding sequence is TGCAGTGCTAGGTATCACAACCGGGTAGGGACCACCTACGAGCAGTACTTC. This translates into CSARYHNRVGTTYEQYF. The chain carries TRBV20-1 and TRBJ2-7; tentatively, D is TRBD1 or TRBD2 (5 bases each). The CDR3 spans 17 residues. The V gene's germline CDR1 is DFQATT and CDR2 SNEGSKA (reference sequence). V gave up 3 bases and J gave up 2 bases, with 23 bases separating them.

This clonotype was found once. The rearrangement joins TRBV12-3 or TRBV12-4 to TRBJ2-3; 9 bases map to TRBD2. The V segment lost 7 bases and the J segment 7 bases; nucleotides outside the gene matches: 6. The CDR3 loop spans 13 amino acids. The CDR3 is CASILAGGNTQYF. CDR3 nucleotide sequence: TGTGCCAGCATCCTCGCGGGGGGGAATACGCAGTATTTT.

The chain carries TRBV6-5 and TRBJ1-1; D remains ambiguous. The CDR3 consists of 16 residues. Trimming shortened V by 4 bases and J by 7 bases, and 22 bases separated the two germline ends. In germline, CDR1 is MNHEY, CDR2 SVGAGI. In DNA form, the CDR3 reads TGTGCCAGCAGTTGCTCGACTGGTTTCGGCGTGAGTGAAGCTTTCTTT. It is translated as CASSCSTGFGVSEAFF.

Only a few counts were recorded for this clonotype. The chain links TRBV6-2 or TRBV6-3 to TRBJ2-6; possibly TRBD2 for D (6 bases). The CDR3 totals 16 residues. Trimming removed 4 bases from V and 0 bases from J, with 10 bases in between. The germline gives CDR1 MNHEY, CDR2 SVGEGT. CDR3 region: CASSWEASSGANVLTF. CDR3 bases: TGTGCCAGCAGTTGGGAGGCGAGCTCTGGGGCCAACGTCCTGACTTTC.